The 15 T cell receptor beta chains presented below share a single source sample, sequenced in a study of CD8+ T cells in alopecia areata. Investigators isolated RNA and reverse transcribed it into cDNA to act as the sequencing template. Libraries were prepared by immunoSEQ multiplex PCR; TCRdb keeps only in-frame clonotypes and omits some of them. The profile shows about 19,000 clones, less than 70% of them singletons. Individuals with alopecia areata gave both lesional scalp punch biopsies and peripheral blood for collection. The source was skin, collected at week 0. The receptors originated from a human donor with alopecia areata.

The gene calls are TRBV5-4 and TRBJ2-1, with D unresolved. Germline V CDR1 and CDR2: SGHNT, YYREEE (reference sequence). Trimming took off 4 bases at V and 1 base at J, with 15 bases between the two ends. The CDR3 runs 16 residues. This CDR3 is CASSDDRPESYNEQFF. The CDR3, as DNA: TGTGCCAGCAGCGACGACCGGCCGGAGTCCTACAATGAGCAGTTCTTC. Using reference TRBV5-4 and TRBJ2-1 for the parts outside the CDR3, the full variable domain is ETGVTQSPTHLIKTRGQQVTLRCSSQSGHNTVSWYQQALGQGPQFIFQYYREEENGRGNFPPRFSGLQFPNYSSELNVNALELDDSALYLCASSDDRPESYNEQFFGPGTRLTVL.

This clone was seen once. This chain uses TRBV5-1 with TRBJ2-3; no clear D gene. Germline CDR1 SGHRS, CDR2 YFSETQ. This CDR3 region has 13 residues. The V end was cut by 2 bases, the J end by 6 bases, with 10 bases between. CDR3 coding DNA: TGCGCCAGCAGCTTCGTACAGAGGGATACGCAGTATTTT. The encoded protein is CASSFVQRDTQYF.

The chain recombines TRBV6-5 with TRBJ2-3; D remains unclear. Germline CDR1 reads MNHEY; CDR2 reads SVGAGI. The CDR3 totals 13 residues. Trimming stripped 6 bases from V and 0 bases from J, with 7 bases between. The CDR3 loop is CASRRSSTDTQYF. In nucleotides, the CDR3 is TGTGCCAGCAGGAGATCTAGCACAGATACGCAGTATTTT.

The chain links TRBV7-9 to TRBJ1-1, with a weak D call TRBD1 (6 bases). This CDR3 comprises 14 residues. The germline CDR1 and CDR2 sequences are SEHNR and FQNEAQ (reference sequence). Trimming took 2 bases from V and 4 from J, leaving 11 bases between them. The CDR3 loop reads CASSLPLGGTEAFF. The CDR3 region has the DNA TGTGCCAGCAGCTTACCGCTAGGGGGCACTGAAGCTTTCTTT.

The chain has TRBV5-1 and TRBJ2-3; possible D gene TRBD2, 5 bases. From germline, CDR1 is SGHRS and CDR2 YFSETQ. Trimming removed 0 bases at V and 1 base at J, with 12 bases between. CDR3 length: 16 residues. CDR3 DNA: TGCGCCAGCAGCTTGGTTGGAGCGGACCGCACAGATACGCAGTATTTT. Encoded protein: CASSLVGADRTDTQYF.

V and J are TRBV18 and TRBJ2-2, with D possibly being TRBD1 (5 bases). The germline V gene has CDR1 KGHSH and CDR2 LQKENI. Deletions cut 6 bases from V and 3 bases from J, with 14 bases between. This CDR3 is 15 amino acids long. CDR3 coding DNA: TGTGCCAGCTCTCCTGTAGACAGTGACACCGGGGAGCTGTTTTTT. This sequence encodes CASSPVDSDTGELFF.

The DNA of the CDR3 is TGTGCCAGCAGGGGCGCGGGGGGCGACACCGGGGAGCTGTTTTTT. This sequence encodes CASRGAGGDTGELFF. The gene calls are TRBV7-2 and TRBJ2-2, with TRBD2 identical over 8 bases. The CDR3 contains 15 residues. Germline CDR1 is SGHTA and CDR2 is FQGNSA. Germline trimming cut 6 bases from V and 3 bases from J; bases unmatched to any gene: 6.

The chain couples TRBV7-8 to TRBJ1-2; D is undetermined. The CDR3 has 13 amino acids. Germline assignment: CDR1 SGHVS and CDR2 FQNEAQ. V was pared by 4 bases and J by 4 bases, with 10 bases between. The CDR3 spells CASSSSGVYGYTF. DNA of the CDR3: TGTGCCAGCAGCTCCTCCGGTGTCTATGGCTACACCTTC.

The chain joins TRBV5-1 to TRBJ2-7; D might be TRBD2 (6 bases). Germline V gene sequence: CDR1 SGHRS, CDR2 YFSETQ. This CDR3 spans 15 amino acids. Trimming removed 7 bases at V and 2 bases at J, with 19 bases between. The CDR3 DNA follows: TGCGCCAGCGGCGAGGCGGGAACTTCGGCCTACGAGCAGTACTTC. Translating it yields CASGEAGTSAYEQYF. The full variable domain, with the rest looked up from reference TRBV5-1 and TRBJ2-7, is KAGVTQTPRYLIKTRGQQVTLSCSPISGHRSVSWYQQTPGQGLQFLFEYFSETQRNKGNFPGRFSGRQFSNSRSEMNVSTLELGDSALYLCASGEAGTSAYEQYFGPGTRLTVT.

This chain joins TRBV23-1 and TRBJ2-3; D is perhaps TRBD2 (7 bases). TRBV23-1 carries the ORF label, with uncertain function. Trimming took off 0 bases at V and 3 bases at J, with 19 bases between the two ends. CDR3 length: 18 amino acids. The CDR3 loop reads CASSQSLFGGGPTDTQYF. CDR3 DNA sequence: TGCGCCAGCAGTCAATCGTTGTTTGGGGGGGGGCCTACAGATACGCAGTATTTT.

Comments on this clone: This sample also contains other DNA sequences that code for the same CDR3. CDR3 sequence: CASSTGQGPYEQYF. The CDR3 coding sequence is TGTGCCAGTAGTACGGGACAGGGTCCCTACGAGCAGTACTTC. The chain has TRBV19 and TRBJ2-7; 9 nucleotides align to TRBD1. Trimming took 4 bases from V and 2 from J; bases not matched to a gene: 3. The CDR3 is made up of 14 amino acids. Germline V gene sequence: CDR1 LNHDA, CDR2 SQIVND (reference sequence).

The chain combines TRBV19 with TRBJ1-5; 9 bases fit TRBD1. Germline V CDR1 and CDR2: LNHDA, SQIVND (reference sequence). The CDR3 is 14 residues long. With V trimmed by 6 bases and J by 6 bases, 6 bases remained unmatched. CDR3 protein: CASRKQGAGQPQHF. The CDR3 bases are TGTGCCAGTAGGAAACAGGGGGCAGGTCAGCCCCAGCATTTT.

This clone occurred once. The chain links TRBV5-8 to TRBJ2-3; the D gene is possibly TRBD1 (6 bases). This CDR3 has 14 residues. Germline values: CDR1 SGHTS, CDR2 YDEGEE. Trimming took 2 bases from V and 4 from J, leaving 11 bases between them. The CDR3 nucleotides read TGTGCCAGCAGCTTTCTCTCAGGGGCAGATACGCAGTATTTT. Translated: CASSFLSGADTQYF.

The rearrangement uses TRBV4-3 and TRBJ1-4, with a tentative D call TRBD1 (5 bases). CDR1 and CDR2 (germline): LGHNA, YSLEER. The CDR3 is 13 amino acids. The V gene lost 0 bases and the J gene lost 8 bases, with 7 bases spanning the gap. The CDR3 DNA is TGCGCCAGCAGCCAAGATTGGGGGGAAAAACTGTTTTTT. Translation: CASSQDWGEKLFF.

The CDR3 coding sequence is TGTGCCAGCAGCTTACAAGGGCGCAATTCACCCCTCCACTTT. Its protein is CASSLQGRNSPLHF. The chain uses TRBV7-2 and TRBJ1-6; no reliable D call. V was pared by 2 bases and J by 7 bases, with 9 bases between. The CDR3 is 14 residues long. Looked up from germline, CDR1 is SGHTA and CDR2 is FQGNSA.